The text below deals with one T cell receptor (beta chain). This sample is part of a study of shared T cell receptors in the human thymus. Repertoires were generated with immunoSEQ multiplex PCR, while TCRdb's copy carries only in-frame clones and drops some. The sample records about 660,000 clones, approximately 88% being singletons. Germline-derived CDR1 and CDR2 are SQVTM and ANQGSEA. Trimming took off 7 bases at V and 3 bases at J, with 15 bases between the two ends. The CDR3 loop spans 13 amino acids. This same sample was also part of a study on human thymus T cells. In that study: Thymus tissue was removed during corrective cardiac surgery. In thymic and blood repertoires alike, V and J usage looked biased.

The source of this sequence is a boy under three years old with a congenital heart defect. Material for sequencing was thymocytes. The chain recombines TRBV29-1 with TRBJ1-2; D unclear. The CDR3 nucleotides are TGCAGCGCCCTACGAGTGGTCGACTATGGCTACACCTTC. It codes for CSALRVVDYGYTF.